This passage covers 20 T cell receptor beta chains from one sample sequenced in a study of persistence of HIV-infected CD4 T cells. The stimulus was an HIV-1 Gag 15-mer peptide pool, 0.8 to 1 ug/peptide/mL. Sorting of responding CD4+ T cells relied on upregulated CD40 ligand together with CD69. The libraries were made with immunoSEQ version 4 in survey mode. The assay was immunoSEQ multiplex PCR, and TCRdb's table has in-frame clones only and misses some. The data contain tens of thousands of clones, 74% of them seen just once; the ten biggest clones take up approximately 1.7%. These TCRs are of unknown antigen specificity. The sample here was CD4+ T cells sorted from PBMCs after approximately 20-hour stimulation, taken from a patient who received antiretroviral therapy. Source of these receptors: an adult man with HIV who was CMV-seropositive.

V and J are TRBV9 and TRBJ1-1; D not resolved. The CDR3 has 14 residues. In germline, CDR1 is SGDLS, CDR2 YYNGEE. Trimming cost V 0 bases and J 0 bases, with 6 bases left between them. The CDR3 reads CASSVEVVNTEAFF. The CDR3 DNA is TGTGCCAGCAGCGTAGAGGTGGTGAACACTGAAGCTTTCTTT. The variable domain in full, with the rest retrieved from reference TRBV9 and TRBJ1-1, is DSGVTQTPKHLITATGQRVTLRCSPRSGDLSVYWYQQSLDQGLQFLIQYYNGEERAKGNILERFSAQQFPDLHSELNLSSLELGDSALYFCASSVEVVNTEAFFGQGTRLTVV.

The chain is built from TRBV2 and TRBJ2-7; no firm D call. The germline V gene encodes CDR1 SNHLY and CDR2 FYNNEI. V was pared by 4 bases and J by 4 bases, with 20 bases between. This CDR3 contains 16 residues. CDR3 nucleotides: TGTGCCAGCAGTGTAGGCCCGGCGGCGGCCGCATACGAGCAGTACTTC. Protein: CASSVGPAAAAYEQYF.

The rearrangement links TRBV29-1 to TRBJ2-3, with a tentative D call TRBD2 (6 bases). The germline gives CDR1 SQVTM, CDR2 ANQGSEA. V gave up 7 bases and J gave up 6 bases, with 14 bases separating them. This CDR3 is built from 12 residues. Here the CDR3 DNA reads TGCAGCGCCGGGGGTTCCTCTGATACGCAGTATTTT. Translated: CSAGGSSDTQYF.

DNA of the CDR3: TGCGCCAGCAGCGACCGGGACAGGGATGGAAACACCATATATTTT. Protein product: CASSDRDRDGNTIYF. The genes are TRBV5-1 and TRBJ1-3, with TRBD1 matching over 9 bases. CDR3 length: 15 residues. J was trimmed by 3 bases and V by 4 bases; bases with no gene match: 5. Germline assignment: CDR1 SGHRS and CDR2 YFSETQ.

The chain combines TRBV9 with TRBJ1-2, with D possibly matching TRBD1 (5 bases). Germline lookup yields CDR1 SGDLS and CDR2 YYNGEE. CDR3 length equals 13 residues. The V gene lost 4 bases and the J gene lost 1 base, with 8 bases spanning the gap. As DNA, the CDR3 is TGTGCCAGCAGCCAAGACAGTAACTATGGCTACACCTTC. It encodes CASSQDSNYGYTF.

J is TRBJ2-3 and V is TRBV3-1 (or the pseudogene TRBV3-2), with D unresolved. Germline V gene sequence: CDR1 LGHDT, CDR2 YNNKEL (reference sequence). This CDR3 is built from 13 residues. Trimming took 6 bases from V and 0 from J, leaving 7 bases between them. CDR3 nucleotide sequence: TGTGCCAGCAGAACAAAAAGCACAGATACGCAGTATTTT. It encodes CASRTKSTDTQYF.

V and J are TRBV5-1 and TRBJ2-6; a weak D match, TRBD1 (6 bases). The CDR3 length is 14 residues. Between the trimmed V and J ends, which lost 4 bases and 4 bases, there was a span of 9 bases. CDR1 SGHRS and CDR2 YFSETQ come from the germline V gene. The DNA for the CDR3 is TGCGCCAGCAGCGGGGGCGTCGGGGCCAACGTCCTGACTTTC. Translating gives CASSGGVGANVLTF.

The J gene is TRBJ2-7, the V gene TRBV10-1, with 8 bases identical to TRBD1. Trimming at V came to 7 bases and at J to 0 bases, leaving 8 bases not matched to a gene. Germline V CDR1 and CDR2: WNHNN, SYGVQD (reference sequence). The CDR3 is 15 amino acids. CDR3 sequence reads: CASNHRGKSSYEQYF. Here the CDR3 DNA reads TGCGCCAGCAATCACAGGGGGAAAAGCTCCTACGAGCAGTACTTC.

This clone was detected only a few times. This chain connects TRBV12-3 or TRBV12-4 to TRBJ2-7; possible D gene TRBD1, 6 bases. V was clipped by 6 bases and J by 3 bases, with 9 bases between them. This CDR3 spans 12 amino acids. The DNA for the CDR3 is TGTGCCAGCAGATCGGACAGCTACGAGCAGTACTTC. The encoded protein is CASRSDSYEQYF.

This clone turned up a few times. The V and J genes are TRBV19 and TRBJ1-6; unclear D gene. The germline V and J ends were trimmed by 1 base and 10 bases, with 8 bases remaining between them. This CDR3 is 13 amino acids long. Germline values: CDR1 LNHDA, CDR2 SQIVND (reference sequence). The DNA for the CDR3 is TGTGCCAGTAGTATAGGGGGTAACTCACCCCTCCACTTT. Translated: CASSIGGNSPLHF.

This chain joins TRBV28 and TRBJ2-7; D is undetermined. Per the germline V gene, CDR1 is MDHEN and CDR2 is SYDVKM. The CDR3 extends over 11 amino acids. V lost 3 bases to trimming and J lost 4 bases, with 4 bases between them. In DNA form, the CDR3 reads TGTGCCAGCAGTTTTAAATACGAGCAGTACTTC. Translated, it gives CASSFKYEQYF.

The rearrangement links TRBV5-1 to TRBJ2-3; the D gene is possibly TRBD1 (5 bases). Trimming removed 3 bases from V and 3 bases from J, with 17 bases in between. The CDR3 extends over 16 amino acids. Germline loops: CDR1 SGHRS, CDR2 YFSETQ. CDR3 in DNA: TGCGCCAGCAGCTCTCCCGACAGTACCACGACAGATACGCAGTATTTT. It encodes CASSSPDSTTTDTQYF.

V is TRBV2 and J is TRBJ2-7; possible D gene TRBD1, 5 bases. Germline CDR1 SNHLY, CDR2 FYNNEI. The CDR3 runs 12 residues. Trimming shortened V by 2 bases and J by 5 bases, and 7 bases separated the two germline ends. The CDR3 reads CASSELGDEQYF. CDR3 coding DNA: TGTGCCAGCAGTGAACTAGGGGACGAGCAGTACTTC.

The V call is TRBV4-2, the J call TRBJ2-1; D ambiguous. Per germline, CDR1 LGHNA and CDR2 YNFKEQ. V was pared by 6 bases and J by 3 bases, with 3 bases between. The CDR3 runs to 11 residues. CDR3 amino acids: CASRNYNEQFF. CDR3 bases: TGTGCCAGCAGAAACTACAATGAGCAGTTCTTC.

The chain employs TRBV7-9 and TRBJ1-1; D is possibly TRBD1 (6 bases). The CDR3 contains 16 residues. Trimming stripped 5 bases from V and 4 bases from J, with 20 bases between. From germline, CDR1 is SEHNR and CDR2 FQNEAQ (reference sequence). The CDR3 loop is CASSPRGGPIPTEAFF. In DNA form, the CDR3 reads TGTGCCAGCAGCCCTAGGGGGGGCCCCATCCCCACTGAAGCTTTCTTT.

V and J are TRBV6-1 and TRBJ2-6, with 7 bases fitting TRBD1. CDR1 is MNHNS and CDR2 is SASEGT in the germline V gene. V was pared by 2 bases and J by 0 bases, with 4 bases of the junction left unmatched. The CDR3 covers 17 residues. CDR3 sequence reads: CASSERQGNSGANVLTF. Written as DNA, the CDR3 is TGTGCCAGCAGTGAACGACAGGGTAACTCTGGGGCCAACGTCCTGACTTTC.

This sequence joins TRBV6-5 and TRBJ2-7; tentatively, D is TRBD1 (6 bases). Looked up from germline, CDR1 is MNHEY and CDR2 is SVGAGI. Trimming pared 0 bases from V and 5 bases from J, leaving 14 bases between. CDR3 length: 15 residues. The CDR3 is CASSYSPGQSHEQYF. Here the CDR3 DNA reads TGTGCCAGCAGTTACTCCCCGGGACAAAGCCACGAGCAGTACTTC.

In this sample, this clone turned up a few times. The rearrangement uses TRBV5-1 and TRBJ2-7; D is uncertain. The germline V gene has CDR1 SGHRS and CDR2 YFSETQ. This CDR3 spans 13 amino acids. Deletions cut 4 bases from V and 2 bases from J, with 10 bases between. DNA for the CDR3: TGCGCCAGCAGCCCCTCCGGGCCCTACGAGCAGTACTTC. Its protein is CASSPSGPYEQYF. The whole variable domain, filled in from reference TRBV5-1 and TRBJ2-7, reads KAGVTQTPRYLIKTRGQQVTLSCSPISGHRSVSWYQQTPGQGLQFLFEYFSETQRNKGNFPGRFSGRQFSNSRSEMNVSTLELGDSALYLCASSPSGPYEQYFGPGTRLTVT.

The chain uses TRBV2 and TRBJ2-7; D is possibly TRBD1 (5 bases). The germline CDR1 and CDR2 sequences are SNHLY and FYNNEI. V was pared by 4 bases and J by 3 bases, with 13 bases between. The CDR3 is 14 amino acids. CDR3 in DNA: TGTGCCAGCAGTGGTCTATGGGGCAACTACGAGCAGTACTTC. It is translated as CASSGLWGNYEQYF.

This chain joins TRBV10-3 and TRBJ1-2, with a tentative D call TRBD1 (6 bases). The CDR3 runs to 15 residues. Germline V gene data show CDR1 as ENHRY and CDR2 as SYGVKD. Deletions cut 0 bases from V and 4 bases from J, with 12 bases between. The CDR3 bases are TGTGCCATCAGTGAGTCCCGGGACACAGGCTATGGCTACACCTTC. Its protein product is CAISESRDTGYGYTF.